This TCR beta chain was sequenced in a study of blood T cell repertoires in COVID-19. Under the authors' procedure: Cell counts per sample came from amplifying reference gene primers. Sequencing was performed with immunoSEQ multiplex PCR; in TCRdb, only in-frame clones are kept and a portion is missing. V and J calls and clone size are copied from that table; D and trimming were computed from the DNA. The sample records more than 300,000 clones, 70% to 90% being singletons. This clone was counted only a few times. The CDR3 has 15 amino acids. Germline values: CDR1 SGHNT, CDR2 YYREEE (reference sequence). The V gene end was trimmed by 4 bases and the J gene end by 0 bases; junction bases not matched to a gene: 2. This study enrolled people aged about 18 to 100 from roughly 22 US geographic areas. Either two negative PCRs, clearance, or symptom resolution qualified Cohort 3 donors as recovered.

The origin of this receptor is a woman aged 25 to 39 who had recovered from COVID-19. Sequenced: PBMCs or T cells enriched from blood (not recorded which). The J gene is TRBJ2-2, the V gene TRBV5-4, with 8 bases lining up with TRBD1. CDR3 in amino acids: CASSVDRANTGELFF. The CDR3 DNA follows: TGTGCCAGCAGCGTGGACAGGGCGAACACCGGGGAGCTGTTTTTT.